Listed here is a single TCR beta chain. The data originate from a study of CD8 T cells in Susac syndrome. CDR1 is LGHDT and CDR2 is YNNKEL in the germline V gene (reference sequence). This CDR3 is 14 amino acids long. Trimming pared 0 bases from V and 1 base from J, leaving 5 bases between. An amount of RNA that ranged from roughly 0.45 to 1 ug was reverse transcribed with random hexamers. MiXCR, applied by TCRdb to the immunoSEQ multiplex PCR reads, yields one record per CDR3 protein. Found here are around 80,000 distinct CDR3 sequences, around 94% of them singletons; the top ten hold 0.52%. The V and J genes are TRBV3-1 and TRBJ2-3, with D hard to call. This TCR was recovered from a human donor with Susac syndrome. Specimen: CD8+ T cells from PBMCs. CDR3: CASSQERGTDTQYF. The CDR3 DNA is TGTGCCAGCAGCCAAGAAAGGGGCACAGATACGCAGTATTTT.